The 5 T cell receptor beta chains presented below share a single source sample, sequenced in a study of blood T cells in healthy people across ages. Combining a sample-barcoded 5' primer with a J-beta primer mix, a second PCR ran for about 7 to 11 cycles. A single record per CDR3 protein comes from TCRdb applying MiXCR to the 5' RACE reads. The sample includes fewer than 2,000,000 distinct CDR3 sequences, approximately 39% of them seen just once. Sequenced input: blood. The receptor source for this set is a human donor in good health.

The chain recombines TRBV29-1 with TRBJ2-5; 7 bases align to TRBD1. Germline CDR1 reads SQVTM; CDR2 reads ANQGSEA. J was trimmed by 3 bases and V by 6 bases; bases with no gene match: 7. The CDR3 loop spans 13 amino acids. The CDR3 loop is CSVKGTAEETQYF. CDR3 coding DNA: TGCAGCGTCAAAGGGACAGCCGAAGAGACCCAGTACTTC. Based on the CDR3 plus reference TRBV29-1 and TRBJ2-5, the full variable domain is SAVISQKPSRDICQRGTSLTIQCQVDSQVTMMFWYRQQPGQSLTLIATANQGSEATYESGFVIDKFPISRPNLTFSTLTVSNMSPEDSSIYLCSVKGTAEETQYFGPGTRLLVL.

This clonotype occurred a few times. This chain connects TRBV3-1 to TRBJ2-4; D may be TRBD2 (5 bases). The end of the DNA aligns better with TRBJ2-7, so the J call may be wrong. Germline CDR1 and CDR2: LGHDT and YNNKEL (reference sequence). The CDR3 has 15 amino acids. CDR3 nucleotides: TGTGCCAGCAGCCCCTCGGCAGCTCGAGGGTACGAGCAGTACTTC. Protein product: CASSPSAARGYEQYF.

The chain joins TRBV6-6 to TRBJ2-3; D is unresolved. The CDR3 consists of 13 residues. Germline CDR1 reads MNHNY; CDR2 reads SVGAGI (reference sequence). V gave up 4 bases and J gave up 5 bases, with 10 bases separating them. Here the CDR3 reads CASSCSKRDTQYF. The CDR3 DNA reads TGTGCCAGCAGTTGCTCGAAAAGAGATACGCAGTATTTT.

The chain joins TRBV20-1 to TRBJ1-6, with D possibly TRBD1 on 6 matching bases. Trimming stripped 0 bases from V and 7 bases from J, with 19 bases between. CDR3 size: 17 residues. Germline V gene data show CDR1 as DFQATT and CDR2 as SNEGSKA (reference sequence). This CDR3 is CSARDGQLVFGNSPLHF. The CDR3 nucleotides are TGCAGTGCTAGAGATGGACAGCTAGTATTTGGCAATTCACCCCTCCACTTT.

The chain joins TRBV7-2 to TRBJ2-5, with D uncertain. In germline, CDR1 is SGHTA, CDR2 FQGNSA. V was shortened by 1 base and J by 2 bases, with 8 bases between the two germline ends. CDR3 size: 14 residues. The CDR3 sequence: CASSLDHGQETQYF. As DNA, the CDR3 is TGTGCCAGCAGCTTAGATCACGGGCAAGAGACCCAGTACTTC.